This TCR beta chain is drawn from a study of blood T cell repertoires in COVID-19. For the study at large: Samples of COVID-19 (acute and convalescent) were obtained from the United States, Italy and Spain. Sources were T cells, B-cell-depleted T cells, or PBMCs; the material itself was cDNA or gDNA.

The protocol was immunoSEQ multiplex PCR, while the TCRdb copy is restricted to in-frame clones and leaves out a portion. This table holds about 69,000 clones, 82% found once. This clone occurred once. Sequenced input: peripheral blood. The clonotype was recovered from a human donor in a cohort sampled during active COVID-19.

CDR3 nucleotides: TGTGCCAGCAGGACGACAGAAAACTATGGCTACACCTTC. Its translation: CASRTTENYGYTF. The chain combines TRBV6-5 with TRBJ1-2, with D perhaps TRBD1 (5 bases). The CDR3 has 13 residues. Per germline, CDR1 MNHEY and CDR2 SVGAGI. V lost 6 bases, J lost 2 bases, and 10 bases lay in between.